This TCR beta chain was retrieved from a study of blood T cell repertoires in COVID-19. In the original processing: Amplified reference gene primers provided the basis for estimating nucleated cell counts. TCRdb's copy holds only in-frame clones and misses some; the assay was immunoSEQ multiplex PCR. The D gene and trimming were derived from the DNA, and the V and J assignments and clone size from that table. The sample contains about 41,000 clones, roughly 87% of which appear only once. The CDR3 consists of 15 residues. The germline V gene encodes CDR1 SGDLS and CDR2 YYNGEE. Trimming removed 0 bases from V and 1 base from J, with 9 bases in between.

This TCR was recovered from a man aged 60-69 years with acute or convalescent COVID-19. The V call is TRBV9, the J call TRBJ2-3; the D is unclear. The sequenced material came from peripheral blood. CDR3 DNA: TGTGCCAGCAGCGTAGGCCCAGATGGCACAGATACGCAGTATTTT. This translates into CASSVGPDGTDTQYF.